The 27 T cell receptor beta chains listed next were all sequenced from one sample in a study of blood T cell repertoires in COVID-19. Sequencing was performed with immunoSEQ multiplex PCR; in TCRdb, only in-frame clones are kept and a portion is missing. The sample shows just over 150,000 clones, approximately 80% of them seen only once. Material: peripheral blood. The origin of the receptors is a man aged 55 to 70 with acute or convalescent COVID-19.

The chain employs TRBV6-2 or TRBV6-3 and TRBJ2-1; the match to TRBD1 covers 9 bases. V was pared by 0 bases and J by 7 bases, with 1 base of the junction left unmatched. The CDR3 has 14 residues. Germline lookup yields CDR1 MNHEY and CDR2 SVGEGT. CDR3 DNA: TGTGCCAGCAGTTACTCGACAGGGGGGAATGAGCAGTTCTTC. Its translation is CASSYSTGGNEQFF.

This chain joins TRBV12-5 and TRBJ2-2; the match to TRBD2 covers 11 bases. Germline V gives CDR1 LGHNT, CDR2 FRNRAP. The trim removed 6 bases at V and 5 bases at J, leaving 5 bases unmatched. This CDR3 spans 15 amino acids. DNA of the CDR3: TGTGCTAGTGGGCGGACTAGCGGGCCGACCGGGGAGCTGTTTTTT. The encoded protein is CASGRTSGPTGELFF.

This rearrangement joins TRBV4-1 to TRBJ1-3; D unresolved. This CDR3 has 16 amino acids. V lost 0 bases and J 4 bases, leaving 13 bases between the germline ends. CDR1 MGHRA and CDR2 YSYEKL come from the germline V gene. The CDR3 spells CASSQDYRVSGNTIYF. The CDR3 DNA is TGCGCCAGCAGCCAAGATTATCGGGTCAGCGGAAACACCATATATTTT.

This clone occurred a few times. The V call is TRBV30, the J call TRBJ1-4; 8 nucleotides align to TRBD1. CDR3 size: 16 residues. CDR1 GTSNPN and CDR2 SVGIG come from the germline V gene (reference sequence). After removal of 3 bases from V and 4 bases from J, the junction contained 10 bases not matched to a gene. DNA of the CDR3: TGTGCCTGGAGCCCCGGACAGGGCGCCTTTAATGAAAAACTGTTTTTT. The encoded protein is CAWSPGQGAFNEKLFF.

This rearrangement joins TRBV28 to TRBJ2-3; TRBD2 aligns across 9 bases. Germline assignment: CDR1 MDHEN and CDR2 SYDVKM. This CDR3 region has 18 residues. The ends lost 3 bases at V and 6 bases at J; junction bases unmatched: 16. CDR3 sequence: CASSFRMASGLAFDTQYF. The CDR3 DNA sequence: TGTGCCAGCAGTTTCCGAATGGCATCCGGACTAGCGTTTGATACGCAGTATTTT.

This clone was recorded only once. CDR3 amino acids: CASGTGGSDTQYF. The CDR3 DNA reads TGTGCCAGTGGGACGGGGGGGTCAGATACGCAGTATTTT. The chain links TRBV9 to TRBJ2-3; 8 bases align to TRBD2. After removal of 8 bases from V and 4 bases from J, the junction contained 6 bases not matched to a gene. This CDR3 contains 13 residues. Germline lookup yields CDR1 SGDLS and CDR2 YYNGEE.

CDR3 bases: TGTGCCAGCATCACCTGGCCAGCCCTCCACTTT. It specifies CASITWPALHF. The genes are TRBV21-1 and TRBJ1-6; whether TRBD1, the table's D call, matches the DNA was not checked. TRBV21-1 is noted as a pseudogene. The CDR3 has 11 amino acids.

The rearrangement joins TRBV19 to TRBJ2-2; 10 bases fit TRBD2. The CDR3 sequence is 17 residues long. V gave up 7 bases and J gave up 6 bases; unmatched junction bases: 14. Germline lookup yields CDR1 LNHDA and CDR2 SQIVND (reference sequence). The CDR3 sequence is CASNFLAGERAAGELFF. CDR3 nucleotides: TGTGCCAGTAATTTCCTAGCGGGGGAAAGGGCCGCCGGGGAGCTGTTTTTT.

This chain links TRBV25-1 with TRBJ2-3, with 9 bases aligning to TRBD1. The CDR3 has 15 residues. V shed 7 bases and J 6 bases; nucleotides not matched to a gene: 11. Germline V gene data show CDR1 as MGHDK and CDR2 as SYGVNS. The CDR3 here is CASTRTGTGTDTQYF. CDR3 nucleotide sequence: TGTGCCAGCACCCGTACCGGGACAGGGACCGATACGCAGTATTTT. The full variable domain, its missing parts supplied by reference TRBV25-1 and TRBJ2-3, is EADIYQTPRYLVIGTGKKITLECSQTMGHDKMYWYQQDPGMELHLIHYSYGVNSTEKGDLSSESTVSRIRTEHFPLTLESARPSHTSQYLCASTRTGTGTDTQYFGPGTRLTVL.

J is TRBJ2-3 and V is TRBV2; D remains ambiguous. The CDR3 is 13 residues long. Germline V gene lookup returns CDR1 SNHLY and CDR2 FYNNEI. V dropped 6 bases and J dropped 0 bases, with 7 bases sitting between them. The CDR3 nucleotides read TGTGCCAGCAGGATTCGGAGCACAGATACGCAGTATTTT. Encoded protein: CASRIRSTDTQYF.

The rearrangement links TRBV7-3 to TRBJ2-3, with 10 positions matching TRBD2. The germline V gene encodes CDR1 SGHTA and CDR2 FQGTGA. The CDR3 runs 17 residues. With 5 bases clipped from V and 7 bases from J, the junction kept 15 bases outside the gene matches. CDR3 amino acids: CASSPVGGLAGANTQYF. The CDR3, as DNA: TGTGCCAGCAGCCCAGTGGGGGGGCTAGCGGGGGCGAATACGCAGTATTTT. Together with reference TRBV7-3 and TRBJ2-3, the CDR3 gives the full variable domain: GAGVSQTPSNKVTEKGKYVELRCDPISGHTALYWYRQSLGQGPEFLIYFQGTGAADDSGLPNDRFFAVRPEGSVSTLKIQRTERGDSAVYLCASSPVGGLAGANTQYFGPGTRLTVL.

The J gene is TRBJ1-4, the V gene TRBV15; D call uncertain. Trimming took off 0 bases at V and 0 bases at J, with 11 bases between the two ends. The germline V gene has CDR1 LNHNV and CDR2 YYDKDF (reference sequence). CDR3 length: 17 amino acids. The CDR3 sequence: CATSRDAAVATNEKLFF. The CDR3 nucleotides read TGTGCCACCAGCAGAGATGCGGCGGTTGCAACTAATGAAAAACTGTTTTTT.

The chain recombines TRBV7-9 with TRBJ2-3, with 7 positions matching TRBD1. The CDR3 has 15 amino acids. The germline V gene has CDR1 SEHNR and CDR2 FQNEAQ (reference sequence). Trimming took 4 bases from V and 6 from J; bases not matched to a gene: 10. The CDR3 sequence is CASSSQRGRGDTQYF. For the CDR3, the DNA is TGTGCCAGCAGCTCCCAGAGGGGCAGGGGGGATACGCAGTATTTT.

This clone was seen only a few times. V and J are TRBV4-2 and TRBJ1-1; tentative D call: TRBD1 (5 bases). V was clipped by 0 bases and J by 5 bases, with 16 bases between them. The CDR3 totals 16 residues. Germline V gene sequence: CDR1 LGHNA, CDR2 YNFKEQ. For the CDR3, the DNA is TGTGCCAGCAGCCAAGAACCCTTCAAGGGGAAAACTGAAGCTTTCTTT. It specifies CASSQEPFKGKTEAFF.

This clone was seen only a few times. CDR3 amino acids: CASSQDRSGWGSGNTIYF. For the CDR3, the DNA is TGTGCCAGCAGCCAAGATCGGAGCGGCTGGGGCTCTGGAAACACCATATATTTT. This chain uses TRBV14 with TRBJ1-3, with no clear D. The germline V gene has CDR1 SGHDN and CDR2 FVKESK. V dropped 0 bases and J dropped 0 bases, with 15 bases sitting between them. This CDR3 region has 18 residues. Together with reference TRBV14 and TRBJ1-3, the CDR3 gives the full variable domain: EAGVTQFPSHSVIEKGQTVTLRCDPISGHDNLYWYRRVMGKEIKFLLHFVKESKQDESGMPNNRFLAERTGGTYSTLKVQPAELEDSGVYFCASSQDRSGWGSGNTIYFGEGSWLTVV.

The chain has TRBV7-2 and TRBJ2-7; D remains unclear. The V and J ends lost 6 bases and 3 bases respectively, with 18 bases between them. The CDR3 contains 15 residues. Per germline, CDR1 SGHTA and CDR2 FQGNSA. In DNA form, the CDR3 reads TGTGCCAGCAGGCGCCAACCCCCTGGCGGCTACGAGCAGTACTTC. It specifies CASRRQPPGGYEQYF.

This chain links TRBV6-5 with TRBJ2-5, with 9 positions matching TRBD2. Germline CDR1 reads MNHEY; CDR2 reads SVGAGI. V was clipped by 6 bases and J by 3 bases; unmatched bases: 2. The CDR3 spans 13 residues. The CDR3, as DNA: TGTGCCAGCAGGGGACTAGCCAAAGAGACCCAGTACTTC. Translated: CASRGLAKETQYF.

This clone was observed a handful of times. The chain combines TRBV7-2 with TRBJ1-2; 8 bases map to TRBD1. Germline V gives CDR1 SGHTA, CDR2 FQGNSA. With V trimmed by 0 bases and J by 6 bases, 3 bases remained unmatched. This CDR3 comprises 14 residues. In DNA form, the CDR3 reads TGTGCCAGCAGCTTAGCGCACAGGGGGGATGGCTACACCTTC. This encodes CASSLAHRGDGYTF.

This rearrangement joins TRBV19 to TRBJ1-4; no clear D. Germline V gene data show CDR1 as LNHDA and CDR2 as SQIVND (reference sequence). CDR3 length: 16 residues. V lost 5 bases and J lost 13, with 26 bases in between. The DNA of the CDR3 is TGTGCCAGTAGTGTTTTTCGGACTTCTCTAGGTTTGAGACTGTTTTTT. This translates into CASSVFRTSLGLRLFF.

The chain couples TRBV6-4 to TRBJ2-7; tentative D call: TRBD1 (6 bases). The CDR3 totals 15 residues. V lost 7 bases and J 3 bases, leaving 19 bases between the germline ends. Looked up from germline, CDR1 is MRHNA and CDR2 is SNTAGT. CDR3 protein: CASTPLTGHYYEQYF. In DNA, the CDR3 is TGTGCCAGCACCCCTCTGACAGGTCACTACTACGAGCAGTACTTC.

Here the CDR3 DNA reads TGTGCCGTCTTGGGACTAGCGAGAACCGGGGAGCTGTTTTTT. This sequence encodes CAVLGLARTGELFF. The J gene is TRBJ2-2, the V gene TRBV6-5, with 10 bases aligning to TRBD2. This CDR3 comprises 14 residues. J lost 5 bases, V lost 11 bases, and 8 bases had no gene match. Germline values: CDR1 MNHEY, CDR2 SVGAGI.

The CDR3 nucleotides read TGTGCCAGCAGCCACGGGACTAGCGGAGACACCGGGGAGCTGTTTTTT. Encoded protein: CASSHGTSGDTGELFF. J is TRBJ2-2 and V is TRBV4-2, with TRBD2 identical over 11 bases. The CDR3 has 16 amino acids. From germline, CDR1 is LGHNA and CDR2 YNFKEQ. After removal of 3 bases from V and 3 bases from J, the junction contained 3 bases not matched to a gene.

The chain couples TRBV7-2 to TRBJ1-1, with D perhaps matching TRBD1 (5 bases). This CDR3 comprises 13 residues. V was trimmed by 11 bases and J by 7 bases, leaving 20 bases between them. Germline V gene sequence: CDR1 SGHTA, CDR2 FQGNSA. For the CDR3, the DNA is TGTGCCTGGGGGGACCTGATATTGGGTGAAGCTTTCTTT. It specifies CAWGDLILGEAFF.

The chain combines TRBV27 with TRBJ2-1; TRBD2 agrees at 8 bases. V was clipped by 5 bases and J by 10 bases; unmatched bases: 22. This CDR3 has 18 amino acids. Germline CDR1 is MNHEY and CDR2 is SMNVEV (reference sequence). CDR3 coding DNA: TGTGCCAGCAGTGTGTCCCTCGGGGGGGCTCCCGATGTTCGAGAGCAGTTCTTC. Protein product: CASSVSLGGAPDVREQFF.

This clone was observed once. The CDR3 is CAGGQASTDTQYF. Written as DNA, the CDR3 is TGTGCAGGGGGACAGGCGAGCACAGATACGCAGTATTTT. This chain uses TRBV6-5 with TRBJ2-3; 8 bases fit TRBD1. Germline V gene sequence: CDR1 MNHEY, CDR2 SVGAGI. The length of the CDR3 is 13 residues.

V gene TRBV7-3 combines with J gene TRBJ2-2, with 15 bases lining up with TRBD2. With 5 bases clipped from V and 5 bases from J, the junction kept 9 bases outside the gene matches. The CDR3 length is 18 residues. The germline V gene has CDR1 SGHTA and CDR2 FQGTGA. The CDR3 protein is CASSLGLAGGPSTGELFF. The CDR3 DNA reads TGTGCCAGCAGCCTAGGACTAGCGGGAGGGCCATCTACCGGGGAGCTGTTTTTT. Full variable domain (remainder filled in from reference TRBV7-3 and TRBJ2-2): GAGVSQTPSNKVTEKGKYVELRCDPISGHTALYWYRQSLGQGPEFLIYFQGTGAADDSGLPNDRFFAVRPEGSVSTLKIQRTERGDSAVYLCASSLGLAGGPSTGELFFGEGSRLTVL.

The rearrangement links TRBV5-3 to TRBJ1-2; the match to TRBD1 covers 11 bases. TRBV5-3 is reported as an ORF; its role is uncertain. J lost 1 base, V lost 5 bases, and 13 bases had no gene match. The CDR3 length is 18 residues. The CDR3 DNA reads TGTGCCAGAAGTTACACCTCCGGGACAGGGGGGGATAACTATGGCTACACCTTC. Amino acids: CARSYTSGTGGDNYGYTF.